Each of the 6 T cell receptor beta chains below was sequenced from the same sample in a study of blood T cell repertoires in COVID-19. Assay: immunoSEQ multiplex PCR; the TCRdb copy retains only in-frame clones and omits some. The sample shows tens of thousands of clones, around 87% of them seen only once. The material sequenced was peripheral blood. Receptors originate from a man in his sixties with active COVID-19.

This clone is deemed medium-sized. This sequence joins TRBV6-2 or TRBV6-3 and TRBJ1-1, with 8 bases lining up with TRBD1. Per germline, CDR1 MNHEY and CDR2 SVGEGT. This CDR3 is 19 amino acids long. Trimming removed 0 bases from V and 2 bases from J; junction bases left unmatched: 14. CDR3 protein: CASSYSSKGRGQNNTEAFF. The CDR3 DNA reads TGTGCCAGCAGTTACTCGAGTAAGGGCAGGGGGCAGAATAACACTGAAGCTTTCTTT.

This chain uses TRBV11-2 with TRBJ2-7; D ambiguous. V lost 2 bases, J lost 4 bases, and 3 bases lay in between. CDR1 is SGHAT and CDR2 is FQNNGV in the germline V gene. CDR3 length: 11 amino acids. CDR3 bases: TGTGCCAGCAGCTTACGGTACGAGCAGTACTTC. Amino acid sequence: CASSLRYEQYF.

V gene TRBV12-3 or TRBV12-4 combines with J gene TRBJ1-2; D not certain. The CDR3 consists of 12 residues. V lost 3 bases to trimming and J lost 3 bases, with 5 bases between them. CDR3 nucleotides: TGTGCCAGCAGTTTTACGGACTATGGCTACACCTTC. As protein: CASSFTDYGYTF.

The genes are TRBV19 and TRBJ2-1, with TRBD1 identical over 7 bases. Germline V gene sequence: CDR1 LNHDA, CDR2 SQIVND (reference sequence). The CDR3 loop spans 12 amino acids. The V gene end was trimmed by 6 bases and the J gene end by 8 bases; junction bases not matched to a gene: 4. CDR3 nucleotides: TGTGCCAGTAGACAGGGGATCGATGAGCAGTTCTTC. It translates to CASRQGIDEQFF.

V is TRBV14 and J is TRBJ2-2; TRBD1 matches 9 bases. V lost 1 base and J lost 6; bases outside the gene matches: 3. Germline V gives CDR1 SGHDN, CDR2 FVKESK. The CDR3 has 15 amino acids. Here the CDR3 DNA reads TGTGCCAGCAGCCAAGTCAGACAGGGGGCCGGGGAGCTGTTTTTT. It translates to CASSQVRQGAGELFF.

The rearrangement uses TRBV12-3 or TRBV12-4 and TRBJ2-7, with D possibly being TRBD1 (6 bases). The germline V and J ends were trimmed by 6 bases and 2 bases, with 11 bases remaining between them. The CDR3 is 13 residues long. The CDR3 protein is CASRQGPAYEQYF. The DNA of the CDR3 is TGTGCCAGCAGACAGGGCCCGGCCTACGAGCAGTACTTC.